These 20 T cell receptor beta chains originate from one sample sequenced in a study of T-cell memory formation after mild COVID-19. TCRdb reprocessed the 5' RACE reads via MiXCR and lists one record per CDR3 protein. Of approximately 230,000 distinct CDR3 sequences listed, 16% were seen once; the top ten hold about 3.5%. Sequencing was done on a sample of PBMCs or a T cell subset sorted from them (not recorded which). All receptors come from a man aged 18 to 29 who had mild COVID-19 (a few samples of this study predate the infection). Cell type and time point are not known.

This clonotype was counted once. The CDR3 region is CSASLDGPQHF. CDR3 bases: TGCAGTGCTAGCTTGGACGGCCCCCAGCATTTT. The chain joins TRBV20-1 to TRBJ1-5; D ambiguous. The V and J ends lost 3 bases and 10 bases respectively, with 10 bases between them. This CDR3 has 11 residues. Germline V CDR1 and CDR2: DFQATT, SNEGSKA (reference sequence).

This clonotype was seen only a few times. The V and J genes are TRBV20-1 and TRBJ2-1, with 7 bases lining up with TRBD1. Per germline, CDR1 DFQATT and CDR2 SNEGSKA (reference sequence). J lost 0 bases, V lost 5 bases, and 10 bases had no gene match. CDR3 length equals 16 residues. CDR3 sequence reads: CSAPRAGGSSYNEQFF. DNA for the CDR3: TGCAGTGCTCCCCGGGCAGGGGGTAGCTCCTACAATGAGCAGTTCTTC.

The chain is built from TRBV6-5 and TRBJ1-2, with D possibly matching TRBD1 (6 bases). V was cut by 5 bases and J by 6 bases, with 16 bases left in between. CDR1 and CDR2 (germline): MNHEY, SVGAGI. The CDR3 contains 14 residues. The CDR3 is CASSRTGQNHGYTF. For the CDR3, the DNA is TGTGCCAGCAGTCGCACCGGACAGAACCATGGCTACACCTTC.

The chain has TRBV6-2 or TRBV6-3 and TRBJ1-6; D may be TRBD1 (5 bases). The CDR3 consists of 14 residues. Germline CDR1 MNHEY, CDR2 SVGEGT. Trimming took 6 bases from V and 6 from J, leaving 12 bases between them. CDR3 nucleotides: TGTGCCAGCAGACTACAGGTCCCTAATTCACCCCTCCACTTT. It codes for CASRLQVPNSPLHF.

The chain has TRBV4-3 and TRBJ2-1, with a weak D call TRBD2 (6 bases). This CDR3 has 14 residues. V lost 4 bases and J lost 6, with 13 bases in between. CDR1 is LGHNA and CDR2 is YSLEER in the germline V gene. In DNA form, the CDR3 reads TGCGCCAGCAGCCGGGACTTCGCATCCAATGAGCAGTTCTTC. Translation: CASSRDFASNEQFF.

The V call is TRBV12-3 or TRBV12-4, the J call TRBJ2-3, with D perhaps matching TRBD2 (6 bases). The V end was cut by 5 bases, the J end by 4 bases, with 16 bases between. The CDR3 runs 15 residues. The CDR3 nucleotides read TGTGCCAGCAGTCAGGGCACAGCGGGCTCAGATACGCAGTATTTT. It is translated as CASSQGTAGSDTQYF.

CDR3 residues: CASSFPAGGDTQYF. CDR3 coding DNA: TGTGCCAGCAGCTTCCCAGCGGGGGGAGATACGCAGTATTTT. This chain joins TRBV7-2 and TRBJ2-3; 9 bases map to TRBD2. Looked up from germline, CDR1 is SGHTA and CDR2 is FQGNSA. The CDR3 has 14 amino acids. J was trimmed by 5 bases and V by 3 bases; bases with no gene match: 3.

This chain links TRBV4-1 with TRBJ1-5; the match to TRBD1 covers 8 bases. Germline V gene lookup returns CDR1 MGHRA and CDR2 YSYEKL. The CDR3 extends over 15 amino acids. V trimming: 1 base; J trimming: 6 bases; junction bases outside the gene matches: 5. The CDR3 nucleotides are TGCGCCAGCAGCCAAGGGGACAGGTCAATTCAGCCCCAGCATTTT. Translating gives CASSQGDRSIQPQHF.

In this sample, this clonotype turned up a few times. The chain is built from TRBV12-3 or TRBV12-4 and TRBJ2-1, with 10 bases fitting TRBD2. Germline trimming cut 4 bases from V and 2 bases from J; bases unmatched to any gene: 5. The CDR3 sequence is 16 residues long. The CDR3 nucleotides are TGTGCCAGCAGTTACACAACTAGCGGGGCCTACAATGAGCAGTTCTTC. Protein sequence: CASSYTTSGAYNEQFF.

The V and J genes are TRBV12-3 or TRBV12-4 and TRBJ2-3; 9 positions agree with TRBD2. Germline trimming cut 6 bases from V and 2 bases from J; bases unmatched to any gene: 9. CDR3 size: 16 residues. CDR3: CASSDGLARYTDTQYF. CDR3 nucleotide sequence: TGTGCCAGCAGCGATGGACTAGCGCGTTACACAGATACGCAGTATTTT.

The gene calls are TRBV20-1 and TRBJ1-3; D uncertain. CDR1 is DFQATT and CDR2 is SNEGSKA in the germline V gene (reference sequence). V lost 1 base to trimming and J lost 3 bases, with 7 bases between them. There are 13 residues in the CDR3. The CDR3 DNA follows: TGCAGTGCTAGAGGCAGTGATGGAAACACCATATATTTT. Translating gives CSARGSDGNTIYF.

The chain joins TRBV30 to TRBJ2-4; a weak D match, TRBD2 (5 bases). Germline V gene data show CDR1 as GTSNPN and CDR2 as SVGIG (reference sequence). This CDR3 is built from 15 residues. The V gene lost 0 bases and the J gene lost 4 bases, with 13 bases spanning the gap. DNA of the CDR3: TGTGCCTGGAGTGTAGATCGGAGAGGGAAAAACATTCAGTACTTC. This gives the protein CAWSVDRRGKNIQYF.

This clonotype was seen only a few times. CDR3 coding DNA: TGTGCCAGCAGCACAGGGGGGGGGAGAGAGACCCAGTACTTC. Its translation is CASSTGGGRETQYF. The chain combines TRBV7-2 with TRBJ2-5; TRBD1 is a possible D gene (8 bases). With 5 bases removed from V and 4 bases from J, the gap between germline ends came to 14 bases. The CDR3 has 14 residues. CDR1 and CDR2 (germline): SGHTA, FQGNSA. The full variable domain, rest sourced from reference TRBV7-2 and TRBJ2-5, is GAGVSQSPSNKVTEKGKDVELRCDPISGHTALYWYRQSLGQGLEFLIYFQGNSAPDKSGLPSDRFSAERTGGSVSTLTIQRTQQEDSAVYLCASSTGGGRETQYFGPGTRLLVL.

Only a few counts were recorded for this clonotype. The chain carries TRBV7-2 and TRBJ2-1; the D gene is possibly TRBD2 (5 bases). The CDR3 contains 12 residues. Germline loops: CDR1 SGHTA, CDR2 FQGNSA. V was trimmed by 0 bases and J by 12 bases, leaving 9 bases between them. The CDR3 bases are TGTGCCAGCAGCTTAGCGCGGGTTGTGCAGTTCTTC. It encodes CASSLARVVQFF.

V is TRBV15 and J is TRBJ2-5; D remains unclear. The germline V and J ends were trimmed by 2 bases and 1 base, with 5 bases remaining between them. CDR1 LNHNV and CDR2 YYDKDF come from the germline V gene (reference sequence). The CDR3 spans 13 residues. The CDR3 DNA follows: TGTGCCACCAGCAGACAGCTCCAAGAGACCCAGTACTTC. Amino acids: CATSRQLQETQYF.

The chain joins TRBV5-1 to TRBJ1-1; D remains ambiguous. Germline V gene lookup returns CDR1 SGHRS and CDR2 YFSETQ. This CDR3 has 15 residues. V dropped 0 bases and J dropped 2 bases, with 11 bases sitting between them. This CDR3 reads CASSLVGNDNTEAFF. The CDR3 DNA is TGCGCCAGCAGCTTGGTTGGGAATGACAACACTGAAGCTTTCTTT. Variable domain in full (rest from reference TRBV5-1 and TRBJ1-1): KAGVTQTPRYLIKTRGQQVTLSCSPISGHRSVSWYQQTPGQGLQFLFEYFSETQRNKGNFPGRFSGRQFSNSRSEMNVSTLELGDSALYLCASSLVGNDNTEAFFGQGTRLTVV.

This clonotype has only a few counts. The chain employs TRBV5-1 and TRBJ2-7; TRBD1 matches at 7 bases. V was clipped by 4 bases and J by 0 bases; unmatched bases: 7. From germline, CDR1 is SGHRS and CDR2 YFSETQ. CDR3 length equals 15 residues. CDR3 residues: CASSVTGESSYEQYF. The CDR3 DNA reads TGCGCCAGCAGCGTTACAGGGGAGAGCTCCTACGAGCAGTACTTC.

This clonotype showed up many times. The chain carries TRBV20-1 and TRBJ1-1; D gene unclear. V dropped 5 bases and J dropped 2 bases, with 15 bases sitting between them. CDR1 is DFQATT and CDR2 is SNEGSKA in the germline V gene (reference sequence). The length of the CDR3 is 14 residues. This CDR3 reads CSARHIRANTEAFF. CDR3 nucleotides: TGCAGTGCTCGGCACATTAGGGCTAACACTGAAGCTTTCTTT.

This clonotype has more than one count but fewer than ten. The rearrangement joins TRBV4-3 to TRBJ2-7; a weak D match, TRBD1 (7 bases). This CDR3 is built from 13 residues. Per the germline V gene, CDR1 is LGHNA and CDR2 is YSLEER. V lost 3 bases, J lost 6 bases, and 12 bases lay in between. The CDR3 nucleotides are TGCGCCAGCAGCCACGCGGGACAGTCCGAGCAGTACGTC. Translation: CASSHAGQSEQYV.

In DNA form, the CDR3 reads TGTGCCAGCACCTACCGGGAAAGCTCCTACGAGCAGTACGTC. Protein: CASTYRESSYEQYV. V is TRBV6-8 and J is TRBJ2-7, with a tentative D call TRBD2 (5 bases). The CDR3 sequence is 14 residues long. From germline, CDR1 is MNHGY and CDR2 SAAAGT. Trimming shortened V by 7 bases and J by 0 bases, and 13 bases separated the two germline ends.